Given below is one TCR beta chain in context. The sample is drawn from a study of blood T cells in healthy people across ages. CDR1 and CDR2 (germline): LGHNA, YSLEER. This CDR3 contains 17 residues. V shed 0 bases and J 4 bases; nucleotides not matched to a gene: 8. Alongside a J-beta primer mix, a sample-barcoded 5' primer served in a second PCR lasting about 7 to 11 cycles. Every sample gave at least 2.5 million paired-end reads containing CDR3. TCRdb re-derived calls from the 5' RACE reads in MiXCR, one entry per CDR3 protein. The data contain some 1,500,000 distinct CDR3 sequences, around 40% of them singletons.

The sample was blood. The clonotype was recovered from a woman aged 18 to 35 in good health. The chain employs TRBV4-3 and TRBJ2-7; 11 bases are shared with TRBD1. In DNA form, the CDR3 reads TGCGCCAGCAGCCAAGACGTAAGGACAGGGGGCCTTTACGAGCAGTACTTC. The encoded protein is CASSQDVRTGGLYEQYF.